This TCR beta chain was obtained from a study of T cell responses to AZD1222 COVID-19 vaccine. Study-level findings and limits: Vaccination with two AZD1222 doses was followed by a rise in Spike-specific TCR breadth and depth.

Libraries were prepared by immunoSEQ multiplex PCR; TCRdb keeps only in-frame clonotypes and omits some of them. The sample lists roughly 150,000 clones; around 88% were seen once. The germline V gene has CDR1 ENHRY and CDR2 SYGVKD. CDR3 length: 12 amino acids. V lost 10 bases to trimming and J lost 7 bases; unmatched junction nucleotides: 7. To note about this clone: Antigen specificity is unknown.

The sequencing used peripheral blood, collected on day 0 of AZD1222 vaccination. This sequence originates from an adult in good health. V gene TRBV10-3 combines with J gene TRBJ1-5, with 7 bases that match TRBD1. CDR3 nucleotides: TGTGCCACCGGACAGGATAACCAGCCCCAGCATTTT. It specifies CATGQDNQPQHF.